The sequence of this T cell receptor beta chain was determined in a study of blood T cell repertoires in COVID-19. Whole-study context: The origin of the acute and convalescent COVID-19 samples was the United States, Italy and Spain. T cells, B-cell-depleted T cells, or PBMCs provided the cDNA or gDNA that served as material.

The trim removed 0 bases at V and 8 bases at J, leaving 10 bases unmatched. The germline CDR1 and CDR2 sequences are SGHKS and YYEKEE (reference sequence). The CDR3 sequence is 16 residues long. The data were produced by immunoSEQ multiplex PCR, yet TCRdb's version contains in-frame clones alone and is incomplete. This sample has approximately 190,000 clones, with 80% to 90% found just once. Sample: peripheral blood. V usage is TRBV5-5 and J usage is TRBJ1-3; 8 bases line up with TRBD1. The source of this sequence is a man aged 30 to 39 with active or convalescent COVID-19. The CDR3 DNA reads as TGTGCCAGCAGCTTGGCGACAGGGGCGTCGGGGCACACCATATATTTT. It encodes CASSLATGASGHTIYF.